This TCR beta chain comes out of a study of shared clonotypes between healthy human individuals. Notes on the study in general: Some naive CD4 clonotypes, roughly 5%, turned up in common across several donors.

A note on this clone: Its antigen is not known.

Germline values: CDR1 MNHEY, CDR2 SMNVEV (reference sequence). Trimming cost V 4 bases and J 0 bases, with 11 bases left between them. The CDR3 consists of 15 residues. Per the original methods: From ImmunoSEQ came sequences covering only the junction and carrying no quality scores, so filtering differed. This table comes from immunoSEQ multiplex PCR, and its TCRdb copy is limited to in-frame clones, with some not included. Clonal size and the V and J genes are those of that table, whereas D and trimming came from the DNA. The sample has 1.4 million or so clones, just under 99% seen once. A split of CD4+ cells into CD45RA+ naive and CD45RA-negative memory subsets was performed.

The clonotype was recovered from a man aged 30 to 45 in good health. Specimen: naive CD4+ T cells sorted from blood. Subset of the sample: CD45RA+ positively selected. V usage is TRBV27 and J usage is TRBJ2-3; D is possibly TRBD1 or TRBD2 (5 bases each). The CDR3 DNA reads TGTGCCAGCAGTTCAGGGAGTCGTAGCACAGATACGCAGTATTTT. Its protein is CASSSGSRSTDTQYF.